A single sample gave rise to the 16 T cell receptor beta chains below, sequenced in a study of blood T cell repertoires in COVID-19. TCRdb's copy holds only in-frame clones and misses some; the assay was immunoSEQ multiplex PCR. This sample yields 200,000 to 250,000 clones, of which about 86% are seen a single time; roughly 14% belongs to the top ten. Specimen: PBMCs or T cells enriched from blood (not recorded which). All receptors derive from a woman in her forties or fifties with acute COVID-19.

This clone showed up just once. The chain couples TRBV5-1 to TRBJ2-7; 7 bases align to TRBD1. The CDR3 is 12 amino acids. Trimming removed 4 bases from V and 4 bases from J; junction bases left unmatched: 2. Germline V gene lookup returns CDR1 SGHRS and CDR2 YFSETQ. The CDR3 reads CASSLDRYEQYF. DNA of the CDR3: TGCGCCAGCAGCCTGGACAGGTACGAGCAGTACTTC.

In this sample, this clone turned up once. The chain couples TRBV7-9 to TRBJ2-6; a weak D match, TRBD2 (5 bases). The ends were cut back, 5 bases at V and 0 bases at J, with 17 bases in the middle. Germline V gene sequence: CDR1 SEHNR, CDR2 FQNEAQ (reference sequence). The length of the CDR3 is 18 residues. The CDR3 DNA reads TGTGCCAGCAGCGGACGTTTGGGAGAAAGCTCTGGGGCCAACGTCCTGACTTTC. Translating gives CASSGRLGESSGANVLTF.

V usage is TRBV28 and J usage is TRBJ2-7, with 13 bases lining up with TRBD2. The ends lost 0 bases at V and 2 bases at J; junction bases unmatched: 1. Germline assignment: CDR1 MDHEN and CDR2 SYDVKM. The CDR3 has 16 residues. CDR3 residues: CASSLWGTSGTYEQYF. The CDR3 DNA reads TGTGCCAGCAGTTTATGGGGGACTAGCGGGACCTACGAGCAGTACTTC.

The V gene is TRBV10-1, the J gene TRBJ2-7; D uncertain. V dropped 2 bases and J dropped 4 bases, with 9 bases sitting between them. Germline CDR1 and CDR2: WNHNN and SYGVQD (reference sequence). This CDR3 has 13 residues. This CDR3 is CASSEGSLYEQYF. The CDR3, as DNA: TGCGCCAGCAGTGAGGGCTCGCTTTACGAGCAGTACTTC.

J is TRBJ2-3 and V is TRBV5-1; possible D gene TRBD1, 7 bases. The V gene lost 3 bases and the J gene lost 2 bases, with 16 bases spanning the gap. Germline-derived CDR1 and CDR2 are SGHRS and YFSETQ. The CDR3 contains 16 residues. DNA for the CDR3: TGCGCCAGCAGCTATTACTCAGGGGGGCACACAGATACGCAGTATTTT. Its protein is CASSYYSGGHTDTQYF.

This clone was observed a handful of times. The rearrangement joins TRBV4-2 to TRBJ2-1; D is perhaps TRBD2 (6 bases). Germline-derived CDR1 and CDR2 are LGHNA and YNFKEQ. With 0 bases removed from V and 1 base from J, the gap between germline ends came to 10 bases. The CDR3 spans 16 residues. CDR3: CASSQDISGSYNEQFF. CDR3 DNA sequence: TGTGCCAGCAGCCAAGATATTAGCGGATCCTACAATGAGCAGTTCTTC.

The rearrangement uses TRBV5-1 and TRBJ1-1, with D uncertain. The germline CDR1 and CDR2 sequences are SGHRS and YFSETQ. The CDR3 has 12 amino acids. The ends were cut back, 7 bases at V and 6 bases at J, with 13 bases in the middle. The DNA of the CDR3 is TGCGCCAGCCAAACCAGTGGTTCTGAAGCTTTCTTT. Its protein product is CASQTSGSEAFF.

The V call is TRBV6-2 or TRBV6-3, the J call TRBJ1-2; D is ambiguous. This CDR3 has 14 residues. Trimming stripped 5 bases from V and 9 bases from J, with 19 bases between. CDR1 and CDR2 from the germline V gene are MNHEY and SVGEGT. In DNA form, the CDR3 reads TGTGCCAGCAGTAGCCCGTGGGCAGGAGGGAGCTACACCTTC. Protein product: CASSSPWAGGSYTF.

V is TRBV18 and J is TRBJ2-1; 11 bases are shared with TRBD2. There are 15 residues in the CDR3. Losses at the gene ends were 0 bases for V and 6 bases for J; bases not matched to a gene: 1. From germline, CDR1 is KGHSH and CDR2 LQKENI. The CDR3 reads CASSPPSGRANEQFF. For the CDR3, the DNA is TGTGCCAGCTCACCACCTAGCGGGAGGGCCAATGAGCAGTTCTTC. The full variable domain, its missing parts supplied by reference TRBV18 and TRBJ2-1, is NAGVMQNPRHLVRRRGQEARLRCSPMKGHSHVYWYRQLPEEGLKFMVYLQKENIIDESGMPKERFSAEFPKEGPSILRIQQVVRGDSAAYFCASSPPSGRANEQFFGPGTRLTVL.

The chain links TRBV29-1 to TRBJ1-3; no clear D. This CDR3 comprises 14 residues. Germline loops: CDR1 SQVTM, CDR2 ANQGSEA. The V end was cut by 0 bases, the J end by 7 bases, with 13 bases between. The CDR3 nucleotides read TGCAGCGTTGAAGAACGAGTGAGCTGGAACACCATATATTTT. It specifies CSVEERVSWNTIYF.

This clone has just one count. The V and J genes are TRBV3-1 (or the pseudogene TRBV3-2) and TRBJ1-6; 9 bases align to TRBD1. Germline V gene data show CDR1 as LGHDT and CDR2 as YNNKEL (reference sequence). This CDR3 is 21 amino acids long. J was trimmed by 0 bases and V by 1 base; bases with no gene match: 13. The CDR3 region is CASSQGPAGTGFSSYNSPLHF. The CDR3 DNA reads as TGTGCCAGCAGCCAAGGACCCGCCGGGACAGGGTTTAGCTCCTATAATTCACCCCTCCACTTT.

This chain connects TRBV6-5 to TRBJ2-7; TRBD1 is a possible D gene (6 bases). This CDR3 is 14 amino acids long. Trimming shortened V by 8 bases and J by 0 bases, and 14 bases separated the two germline ends. Germline CDR1 MNHEY, CDR2 SVGAGI. Here the CDR3 DNA reads TGTGCCAGCGTCAATACAGGGAACTCCTACGAGCAGTACTTC. It encodes CASVNTGNSYEQYF.

The chain joins TRBV9 to TRBJ2-3; 7 positions agree with TRBD2. Germline loops: CDR1 SGDLS, CDR2 YYNGEE. V gave up 0 bases and J gave up 2 bases; unmatched junction bases: 3. The CDR3 length is 15 residues. The CDR3 spells CASSVGAGPTDTQYF. CDR3 nucleotides: TGTGCCAGCAGCGTAGGAGCGGGACCCACAGATACGCAGTATTTT. Using reference TRBV9 and TRBJ2-3 for the parts outside the CDR3, the full variable domain is DSGVTQTPKHLITATGQRVTLRCSPRSGDLSVYWYQQSLDQGLQFLIQYYNGEERAKGNILERFSAQQFPDLHSELNLSSLELGDSALYFCASSVGAGPTDTQYFGPGTRLTVL.

The gene calls are TRBV29-1 and TRBJ2-1; weak D call: TRBD1 (5 bases). This CDR3 has 15 residues. Germline CDR1 is SQVTM and CDR2 is ANQGSEA. V dropped 3 bases and J dropped 4 bases, with 16 bases sitting between them. The CDR3 region is CSVEFGAYGYNEQFF. The CDR3 DNA sequence: TGCAGCGTTGAGTTTGGGGCTTACGGGTACAATGAGCAGTTCTTC.

The CDR3: CASSFAGGVDEQYF. The CDR3 DNA reads as TGTGCCAGCAGCTTTGCAGGGGGCGTGGACGAGCAGTACTTC. This rearrangement joins TRBV7-2 to TRBJ2-7; the match to TRBD1 covers 8 bases. With V trimmed by 3 bases and J by 5 bases, 6 bases remained unmatched. The CDR3 length is 14 residues. Germline V gene lookup returns CDR1 SGHTA and CDR2 FQGNSA.

The CDR3 here is CASSFGLGGGEQYF. The CDR3 DNA is TGTGCCAGCAGCTTTGGGCTAGGGGGTGGGGAGCAGTACTTC. The chain couples TRBV11-2 to TRBJ2-7; TRBD1 is a possible D gene (6 bases). The germline gives CDR1 SGHAT, CDR2 FQNNGV. The CDR3 runs 14 residues. The germline V and J ends were trimmed by 3 bases and 7 bases, with 16 bases remaining between them.